The clone carrying this TCR beta chain was detected many times. Its antigen remains unknown. The entry originates in a study of blood T cells in healthy people across ages. General study results and limits: The study found more naive CD4+ cells and higher diversity in long-lived than aged donors. Roughly linearly, TCR beta diversity per million T cells fell as age increased.

The germline V gene has CDR1 LGHNA and CDR2 YSLEER. The CDR3 totals 15 residues. Trimming stripped 0 bases from V and 5 bases from J, with 13 bases between. The use of a sample-barcoded 5' primer and a J-beta primer mix characterized a second PCR of roughly 7 to 12 cycles. TCRdb redid the calling of the 5' RACE reads with MiXCR, one entry per CDR3 protein. The sample has some 640,000 distinct CDR3 sequences, about 30% seen once; the top ten hold approximately 15%. The sequenced sample consisted of blood. This receptor was taken from a woman aged 80 or over in good health. The chain links TRBV4-3 to TRBJ2-5; D possibly corresponds to TRBD1 (6 bases). The CDR3 sequence is CASSQEYGGGETQYF. In DNA, the CDR3 is TGCGCCAGCAGCCAAGAGTATGGGGGCGGGGAGACCCAGTACTTC.